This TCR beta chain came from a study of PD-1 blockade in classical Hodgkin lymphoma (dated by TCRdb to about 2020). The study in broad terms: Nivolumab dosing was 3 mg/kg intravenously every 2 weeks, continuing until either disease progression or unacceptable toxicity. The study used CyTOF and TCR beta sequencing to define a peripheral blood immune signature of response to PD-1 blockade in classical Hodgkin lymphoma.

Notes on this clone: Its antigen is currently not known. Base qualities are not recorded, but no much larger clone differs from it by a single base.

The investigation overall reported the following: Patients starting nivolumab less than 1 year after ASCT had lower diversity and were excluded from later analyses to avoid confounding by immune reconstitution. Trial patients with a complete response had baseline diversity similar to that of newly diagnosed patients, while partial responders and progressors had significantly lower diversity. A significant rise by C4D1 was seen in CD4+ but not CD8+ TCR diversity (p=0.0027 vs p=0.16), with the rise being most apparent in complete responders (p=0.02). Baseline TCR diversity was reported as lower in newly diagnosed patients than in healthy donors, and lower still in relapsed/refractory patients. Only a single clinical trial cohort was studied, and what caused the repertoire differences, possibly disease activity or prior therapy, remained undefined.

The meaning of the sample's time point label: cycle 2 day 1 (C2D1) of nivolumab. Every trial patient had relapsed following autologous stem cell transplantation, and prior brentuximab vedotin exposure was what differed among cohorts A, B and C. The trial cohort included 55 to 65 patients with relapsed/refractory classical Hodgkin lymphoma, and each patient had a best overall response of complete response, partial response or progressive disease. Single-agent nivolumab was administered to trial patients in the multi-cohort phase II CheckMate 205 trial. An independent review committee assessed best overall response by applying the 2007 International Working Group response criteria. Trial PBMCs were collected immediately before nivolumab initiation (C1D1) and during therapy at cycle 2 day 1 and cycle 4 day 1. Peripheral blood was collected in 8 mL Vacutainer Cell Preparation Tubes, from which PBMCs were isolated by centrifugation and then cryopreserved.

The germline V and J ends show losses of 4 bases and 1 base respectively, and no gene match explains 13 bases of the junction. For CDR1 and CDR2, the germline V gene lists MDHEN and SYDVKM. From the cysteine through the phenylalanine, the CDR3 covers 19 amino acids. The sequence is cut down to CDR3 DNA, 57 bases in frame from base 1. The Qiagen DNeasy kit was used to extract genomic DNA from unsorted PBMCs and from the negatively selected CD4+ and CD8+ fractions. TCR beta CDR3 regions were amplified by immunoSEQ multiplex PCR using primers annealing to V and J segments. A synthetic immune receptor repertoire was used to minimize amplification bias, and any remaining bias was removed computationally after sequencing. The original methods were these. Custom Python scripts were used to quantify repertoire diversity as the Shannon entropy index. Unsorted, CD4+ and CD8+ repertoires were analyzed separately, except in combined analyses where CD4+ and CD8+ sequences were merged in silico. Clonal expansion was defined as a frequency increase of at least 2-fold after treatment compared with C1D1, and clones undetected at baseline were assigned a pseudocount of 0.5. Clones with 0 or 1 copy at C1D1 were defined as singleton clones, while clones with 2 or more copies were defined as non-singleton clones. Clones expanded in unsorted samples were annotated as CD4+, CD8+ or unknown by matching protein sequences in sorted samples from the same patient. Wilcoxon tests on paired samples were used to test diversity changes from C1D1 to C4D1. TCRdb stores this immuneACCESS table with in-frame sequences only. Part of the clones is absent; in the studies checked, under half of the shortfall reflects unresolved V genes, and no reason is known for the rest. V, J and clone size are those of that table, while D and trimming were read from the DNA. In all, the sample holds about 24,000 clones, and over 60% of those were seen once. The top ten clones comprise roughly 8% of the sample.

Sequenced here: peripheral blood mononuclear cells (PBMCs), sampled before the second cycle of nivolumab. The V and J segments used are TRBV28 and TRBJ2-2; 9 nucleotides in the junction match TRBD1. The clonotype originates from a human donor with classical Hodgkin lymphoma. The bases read TGTGCCAGCAGTTCCTCCGGGACAGGGTCTCGCTTGAACACCGGGGAGCTGTTTTTT. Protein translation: CASSSSGTGSRLNTGELFF.